Presented here are 20 T cell receptor beta chains from one specimen sequenced in a study of neoadjuvant anti-PD-1 for oral cavity cancer. Time point: after neoadjuvant nivolumab, at surgical resection. Sequenced by immunoSEQ multiplex PCR; TCRdb stores in-frame clones only, minus some. Here the sample spans about 68,000 clones, around 84% being singletons. The sequencing here drew on PBMCs, taken after nivolumab (anti-PD-1) treatment. These receptors originate from a person between 40 and 79 years old with oral cavity squamous cell carcinoma.

V gene TRBV19 combines with J gene TRBJ1-2; TRBD1 agrees at 10 bases. V dropped 4 bases and J dropped 4; count of bases not matched to a gene: 0. There are 13 residues in the CDR3. Germline CDR1 LNHDA, CDR2 SQIVND (reference sequence). CDR3 in amino acids: CASSRQGAYGYTF. CDR3 coding DNA: TGTGCCAGTAGTAGACAGGGGGCCTATGGCTACACCTTC. Full variable domain (missing parts from reference TRBV19 and TRBJ1-2): DGGITQSPKYLFRKEGQNVTLSCEQNLNHDAMYWYRQDPGQGLRLIYYSQIVNDFQKGDIAEGYSVSREKKESFPLTVTSAQKNPTAFYLCASSRQGAYGYTFGSGTRLTVV.

The chain couples TRBV29-1 to TRBJ1-2, with 10 nucleotides matching TRBD1. Germline V lookup: CDR1 SQVTM, CDR2 ANQGSEA. J was trimmed by 5 bases and V by 6 bases; bases with no gene match: 3. CDR3 size: 12 residues. CDR3 sequence: CSVGGQGYGYTF. Written as DNA, the CDR3 is TGCAGCGTCGGGGGACAGGGGTATGGCTACACCTTC.

The rearrangement links TRBV15 to TRBJ2-1, with no clear D. Trimming took off 4 bases at V and 8 bases at J, with 12 bases between the two ends. CDR1 LNHNV and CDR2 YYDKDF come from the germline V gene (reference sequence). The CDR3 runs to 13 residues. The CDR3 nucleotides are TGTGCCACCAGCACCGCCCGATTGCATGAGCAGTTCTTC. Its protein product is CATSTARLHEQFF.

This sequence joins TRBV11-3 and TRBJ2-1, with 7 bases fitting TRBD1. The ends lost 1 base at V and 5 bases at J; junction bases unmatched: 11. Germline loops: CDR1 SGHNT, CDR2 YENEEA. The CDR3 totals 17 residues. CDR3 residues: CASSLGGGGFFDNEQFF. As DNA, the CDR3 is TGTGCCAGCAGCTTAGGAGGGGGCGGTTTTTTCGACAATGAGCAGTTCTTC.

The chain combines TRBV5-1 with TRBJ2-5, with D uncertain. The CDR3 loop spans 14 amino acids. V was trimmed by 4 bases and J by 5 bases, leaving 15 bases between them. Germline CDR1 reads SGHRS; CDR2 reads YFSETQ. The CDR3 region has the DNA TGCGCCAGCAGCCAAACAGCCTCCGGGGAGACCCAGTACTTC. It translates to CASSQTASGETQYF.

The chain links TRBV2 to TRBJ2-3; the D is unclear. Trimming cost V 3 bases and J 3 bases, with 7 bases left between them. CDR3 length equals 13 residues. Per germline, CDR1 SNHLY and CDR2 FYNNEI. CDR3 region: CASSEQVTDTQYF. Written as DNA, the CDR3 is TGTGCCAGCAGTGAGCAGGTGACAGATACGCAGTATTTT.

The V and J genes are TRBV6-5 and TRBJ2-2, with D possibly called TRBD1 or TRBD2 (5 bases each). The CDR3 length is 13 residues. The germline CDR1 and CDR2 sequences are MNHEY and SVGAGI. Trimming cost V 7 bases and J 4 bases, with 10 bases left between them. Written as DNA, the CDR3 is TGTGCCAGCAAAGGGGCGGGCACCGGGGAGCTGTTTTTT. Translation gives CASKGAGTGELFF.

The chain recombines TRBV10-3 with TRBJ2-7; 7 positions agree with TRBD1. Germline CDR1 reads ENHRY; CDR2 reads SYGVKD. The V and J ends lost 0 bases and 2 bases, in that order; junction bases with no gene match: 10. The CDR3 loop spans 17 amino acids. In DNA form, the CDR3 reads TGTGCCATCAGTGAGTCGAGGGACAGCAAGTCTCCCTACGAGCAGTACTTC. Translating it yields CAISESRDSKSPYEQYF.

Comment on this clone: One end of the junction fails to match germline, which may point to a read error. This chain connects TRBV7-9 to TRBJ2-2; 9 bases are shared with TRBD2. There are 14 residues in the CDR3. The germline V gene encodes CDR1 SEHNR and CDR2 FQNEAQ (reference sequence). The CDR3 loop is CASSVAGVTGELFF. For the CDR3, the DNA is TGTGCCAGCAGCGTAGCGGGAGTCACCGGGGAGCTGTTTTTT.

The chain uses TRBV19 and TRBJ2-5; D remains ambiguous. The germline V gene encodes CDR1 LNHDA and CDR2 SQIVND (reference sequence). The germline V and J ends were trimmed by 3 bases and 7 bases, with 18 bases remaining between them. CDR3 length: 15 residues. The CDR3 loop reads CASSIQTGAMRTQYF. DNA of the CDR3: TGTGCCAGTAGTATCCAGACTGGCGCAATGAGGACCCAGTACTTC.

This chain joins TRBV5-6 and TRBJ1-1; possible D gene TRBD1, 6 bases. The germline V and J ends were trimmed by 4 bases and 14 bases, with 18 bases remaining between them. Germline CDR1 reads SGHDT; CDR2 reads YYEEEE. The CDR3 runs to 12 residues. CDR3: CASSLSTGPGFF. CDR3 nucleotide sequence: TGTGCCAGCAGCCTTTCGACAGGCCCCGGATTCTTT.

The chain is built from TRBV5-1 and TRBJ2-5, with TRBD1 matching over 7 bases. CDR3 length equals 15 residues. Losses at the gene ends were 2 bases for V and 3 bases for J; bases not matched to a gene: 7. CDR1 SGHRS and CDR2 YFSETQ come from the germline V gene. Here the CDR3 reads CASSFLQGVEETQYF. The CDR3 region has the DNA TGCGCCAGCAGCTTCCTCCAGGGGGTCGAAGAGACCCAGTACTTC. Based on the CDR3 plus reference TRBV5-1 and TRBJ2-5, the full variable domain is KAGVTQTPRYLIKTRGQQVTLSCSPISGHRSVSWYQQTPGQGLQFLFEYFSETQRNKGNFPGRFSGRQFSNSRSEMNVSTLELGDSALYLCASSFLQGVEETQYFGPGTRLLVL.

Here the CDR3 reads CASKGGFQGYEQYF. As DNA, the CDR3 is TGTGCCAGCAAAGGTGGGTTTCAGGGATACGAGCAGTACTTC. The chain carries TRBV2 and TRBJ2-7; weak D call: TRBD1 (5 bases). Germline V gene lookup returns CDR1 SNHLY and CDR2 FYNNEI. This CDR3 has 14 residues. Trimming shortened V by 7 bases and J by 4 bases, and 17 bases separated the two germline ends.

This clone was counted between two and nine times. CDR3: CASSAQQGDQPQHF. For the CDR3, the DNA is TGTGCCAGCAGTGCGCAACAGGGAGATCAGCCCCAGCATTTT. The chain has TRBV2 and TRBJ1-5, with D possibly TRBD1 on 6 matching bases. Per germline, CDR1 SNHLY and CDR2 FYNNEI. CDR3 length equals 14 residues. Trimming shortened V by 4 bases and J by 5 bases, and 12 bases separated the two germline ends.

The J gene is TRBJ1-1, the V gene TRBV5-5; possibly TRBD1 for D (5 bases). This CDR3 is 13 amino acids long. Germline V gene lookup returns CDR1 SGHKS and CDR2 YYEKEE (reference sequence). V was shortened by 2 bases and J by 3 bases, with 8 bases between the two germline ends. The DNA for the CDR3 is TGTGCCAGCAGCTTTGTGGGGGACACTGAAGCTTTCTTT. Its translation is CASSFVGDTEAFF.

The J gene is TRBJ2-7, the V gene TRBV9; D is possibly TRBD1 (6 bases). Between the trimmed V and J ends, which lost 2 bases and 0 bases, there was a span of 12 bases. Germline-derived CDR1 and CDR2 are SGDLS and YYNGEE. CDR3 length: 15 amino acids. CDR3 amino acids: CASSVRDTPSYEQYF. The CDR3 DNA reads TGTGCCAGCAGCGTCAGGGACACCCCCTCCTACGAGCAGTACTTC.

J is TRBJ2-1 and V is TRBV10-2, with 7 nucleotides matching TRBD2. The CDR3 has 14 amino acids. V lost 2 bases to trimming and J lost 8 bases; unmatched junction nucleotides: 6. Germline V CDR1 and CDR2: WSHSY, SAAADI. The CDR3 DNA is TGCGCCAGCAGTGAGGGGAGGGCCAGGTATGAGCAGTTCTTC. This encodes CASSEGRARYEQFF.

V usage is TRBV9 and J usage is TRBJ2-3, with TRBD1 matching over 7 bases. The V segment lost 4 bases and the J segment 1 base; nucleotides outside the gene matches: 9. The CDR3 totals 16 residues. Germline lookup yields CDR1 SGDLS and CDR2 YYNGEE. Here the CDR3 DNA reads TGTGCCAGCAGCCCTTGGACAGGAAGAGGCACAGATACGCAGTATTTT. This encodes CASSPWTGRGTDTQYF.

V gene TRBV6-5 combines with J gene TRBJ1-1; D ambiguous. This CDR3 is built from 13 residues. Germline CDR1 and CDR2: MNHEY and SVGAGI. Trimming stripped 6 bases from V and 0 bases from J, with 8 bases between. CDR3 sequence reads: CASRLQLNTEAFF. CDR3 in DNA: TGTGCCAGCAGGCTCCAATTGAACACTGAAGCTTTCTTT.

This clone came up once. This chain uses TRBV15 with TRBJ1-4; D uncertain. The germline gives CDR1 LNHNV, CDR2 YYDKDF (reference sequence). Trimming left V 5 bases short and J 0 bases short, with 10 bases between. This CDR3 has 15 amino acids. The CDR3 is CATSSGPTTNEKLFF. The CDR3 region has the DNA TGTGCCACCAGCTCCGGGCCTACAACTAATGAAAAACTGTTTTTT.